The 7 T cell receptor beta chains below were found in one sample sequenced in a study of radiotherapy plus CTLA-4 blockade in lung cancer. The protocol was immunoSEQ multiplex PCR, while the TCRdb copy is restricted to in-frame clones and leaves out a portion. The sample has about 50,000 clones, about three quarters seen once. Sequencing was performed on peripheral blood, taken from a patient treated with radiotherapy plus ipilimumab. These receptors came from a human donor with non-small cell lung cancer who had a complete response to radiotherapy plus ipilimumab.

DNA for the CDR3: TGCGCCAGCAGCCACACAGGCGGGACAGGGGGGAGAAAACTGTTTTTT. This sequence encodes CASSHTGGTGGRKLFF. This sequence joins TRBV4-1 and TRBJ1-4, with 11 bases fitting TRBD1. Per the germline V gene, CDR1 is MGHRA and CDR2 is YSYEKL. The CDR3 loop spans 16 amino acids. V trimming: 3 bases; J trimming: 10 bases; junction bases outside the gene matches: 10.

This chain joins TRBV19 and TRBJ1-2; 7 positions agree with TRBD1. Germline trimming cut 5 bases from V and 8 bases from J; bases unmatched to any gene: 11. From germline, CDR1 is LNHDA and CDR2 SQIVND (reference sequence). The CDR3 consists of 14 residues. CDR3 sequence reads: CASSATTGRFGYTF. Here the CDR3 DNA reads TGTGCCAGTAGTGCGACGACAGGGAGGTTCGGCTACACCTTC.

The V and J genes are TRBV27 and TRBJ2-1; perhaps TRBD1 as D (7 bases). V lost 6 bases, J lost 7 bases, and 16 bases lay in between. CDR3 length: 14 amino acids. Looked up from germline, CDR1 is MNHEY and CDR2 is SMNVEV (reference sequence). CDR3 DNA: TGTGCCAGCAGGCGGGACAGTGTGGTAAATGAGCAGTTCTTC. Protein product: CASRRDSVVNEQFF.

The chain joins TRBV7-8 to TRBJ2-1, with D possibly being TRBD2 (6 bases). The CDR3 has 13 residues. V lost 5 bases and J lost 9, with 14 bases in between. Looked up from germline, CDR1 is SGHVS and CDR2 is FQNEAQ. CDR3 DNA sequence: TGTGCCAGCAGCCCCCGATGGGGAGGTGAGCAGTTCTTC. Its translation: CASSPRWGGEQFF.

This sequence joins TRBV19 and TRBJ2-7; no firm D call. The CDR3 is made up of 14 amino acids. V shed 2 bases and J shed 2 bases, with 10 bases lying between them. In germline, CDR1 is LNHDA, CDR2 SQIVND (reference sequence). The CDR3 loop is CASSISGSTYEQYF. DNA for the CDR3: TGTGCCAGTAGTATATCAGGATCCACCTACGAGCAGTACTTC. The full variable domain, in which reference TRBV19 and TRBJ2-7 provide the parts outside the CDR3, is DGGITQSPKYLFRKEGQNVTLSCEQNLNHDAMYWYRQDPGQGLRLIYYSQIVNDFQKGDIAEGYSVSREKKESFPLTVTSAQKNPTAFYLCASSISGSTYEQYFGPGTRLTVT.

The chain combines TRBV4-3 with TRBJ2-2, with 7 bases identical to TRBD1. V lost 1 base, J lost 4 bases, and 6 bases stayed unmatched. CDR3 length: 16 amino acids. Germline V gene data show CDR1 as LGHNA and CDR2 as YSLEER. CDR3 in amino acids: CASSQVQGPGTGELFF. The CDR3 bases are TGCGCCAGCAGCCAAGTACAGGGGCCGGGCACCGGGGAGCTGTTTTTT.

Note on this clone: This CDR3 is also generated by other DNA sequences in the sample. The chain is built from TRBV5-6 and TRBJ2-5; D possibly corresponds to TRBD2 (5 bases). With 0 bases removed from V and 5 bases from J, the gap between germline ends came to 8 bases. CDR3 length: 13 residues. Per the germline V gene, CDR1 is SGHDT and CDR2 is YYEEEE. The CDR3 protein is CASSLGRRETQYF. DNA for the CDR3: TGTGCCAGCAGCTTGGGCAGGAGGGAGACCCAGTACTTC.